These 26 T cell receptor beta chains were sequenced from one sample in a study of T cells after yellow fever vaccination. TCRdb recomputed calls from the 5' RACE reads with MiXCR, one row per CDR3 protein. The sample includes about 300,000 distinct CDR3 sequences, roughly 4.3% of them seen just once. This specimen was PBMCs, taken 5 days after the yellow fever booster vaccination. These receptors were taken from a man in his late teens or twenties who received the YFV17D yellow fever vaccine.

This clonotype has more than one count but fewer than ten. This chain connects TRBV5-5 to TRBJ1-4; 9 bases line up with TRBD1. V shed 3 bases and J 7 bases; nucleotides not matched to a gene: 4. Germline CDR1 is SGHKS and CDR2 is YYEKEE (reference sequence). The CDR3 has 14 amino acids. The CDR3 region is CASSSQGAGEKLFF. The CDR3 coding sequence is TGTGCCAGCAGCTCACAGGGGGCGGGTGAAAAACTGTTTTTT.

This clonotype has only a few counts. The rearrangement uses TRBV15 and TRBJ1-6; no reliable D call. This CDR3 region has 16 residues. Germline V gene data show CDR1 as LNHNV and CDR2 as YYDKDF (reference sequence). V lost 0 bases to trimming and J lost 0 bases, with 6 bases between them. CDR3 coding DNA: TGTGCCACCAGCAGAGATTGGGGCTCCTATAATTCACCCCTCCACTTT. Amino acid sequence: CATSRDWGSYNSPLHF. Using reference TRBV15 and TRBJ1-6 for the parts outside the CDR3, the full variable domain is DAMVIQNPRYQVTQFGKPVTLSCSQTLNHNVMYWYQQKSSQAPKLLFHYYDKDFNNEADTPDNFQSRRPNTSFCFLDIRSPGLGDTAMYLCATSRDWGSYNSPLHFGNGTRLTVT.

This clonotype has at least ten counts. The V and J genes are TRBV6-2 or TRBV6-3 and TRBJ1-1; no definite D call. CDR1 and CDR2 (germline): MNHEY, SVGEGT. The CDR3 is made up of 13 amino acids. Between the trimmed V and J ends, which lost 4 bases and 5 bases, there was a span of 11 bases. The CDR3 here is CASSWAQRTEAFF. DNA of the CDR3: TGTGCCAGCAGTTGGGCACAAAGGACTGAAGCTTTCTTT.

This clonotype has just a few counts. J is TRBJ2-5 and V is TRBV9; the D gene is possibly TRBD2 (7 bases). The germline V and J ends were trimmed by 3 bases and 5 bases, with 17 bases remaining between them. The length of the CDR3 is 15 residues. Germline loops: CDR1 SGDLS, CDR2 YYNGEE. CDR3 protein: CASSAGAGAWETQYF. CDR3 sequence (DNA): TGTGCCAGCAGCGCTGGGGCGGGGGCTTGGGAGACCCAGTACTTC.

This clonotype was picked up many times. This chain links TRBV7-9 with TRBJ1-6; D remains ambiguous. This CDR3 has 14 amino acids. In germline, CDR1 is SEHNR, CDR2 FQNEAQ (reference sequence). The V end was cut by 3 bases, the J end by 5 bases, with 8 bases between. CDR3: CASSLGGNNSPLHF. CDR3 bases: TGTGCCAGCAGCTTGGGAGGCAATAATTCACCCCTCCACTTT.

This clonotype was seen only a few times. Given a much more abundant clone one base away, this may be a read error. J is TRBJ2-5 and V is TRBV7-2; 12 nucleotides match TRBD1. After removal of 5 bases from V and 4 bases from J, the junction contained 2 bases not matched to a gene. Germline V gene data show CDR1 as SGHTA and CDR2 as FQGNSA. The CDR3 consists of 14 residues. CDR3 sequence: CASSRDRGPETQYF. The CDR3 nucleotides read TGTGCCAGCAGCCGGGACAGGGGGCCAGAGACCCAGTACTTC.

This chain links TRBV5-1 with TRBJ2-3; D remains unclear. The CDR3 extends over 14 amino acids. Germline V gene sequence: CDR1 SGHRS, CDR2 YFSETQ. Between the trimmed V and J ends, which lost 3 bases and 2 bases, there was a span of 10 bases. The CDR3 sequence: CASSSGRATDTQYF. In DNA form, the CDR3 reads TGCGCCAGCAGCTCCGGACGGGCCACAGATACGCAGTATTTT. Drawing the rest from reference TRBV5-1 and TRBJ2-3, the complete variable domain is KAGVTQTPRYLIKTRGQQVTLSCSPISGHRSVSWYQQTPGQGLQFLFEYFSETQRNKGNFPGRFSGRQFSNSRSEMNVSTLELGDSALYLCASSSGRATDTQYFGPGTRLTVL.

This clonotype was seen more than once but under ten times. The rearrangement links TRBV7-7 to TRBJ2-1; 9 bases match TRBD1. The CDR3 spans 14 residues. The V gene's germline CDR1 is SSHAT and CDR2 FNYEAQ (reference sequence). The junction had 2 bases not matched to a gene; V was cut back by 1 base and J by 7 bases. The CDR3, as DNA: TGTGCCAGCAGCTTAGGACAGGGGGTGAATGAGCAGTTCTTC. This gives the protein CASSLGQGVNEQFF.

This clonotype has ten or more counts. The chain joins TRBV5-1 to TRBJ1-1; TRBD1 agrees at 8 bases. Germline values: CDR1 SGHRS, CDR2 YFSETQ. This CDR3 contains 14 residues. J lost 4 bases, V lost 0 bases, and 2 bases had no gene match. The CDR3 region is CASSLDRGSTEAFF. The DNA for the CDR3 is TGCGCCAGCAGCTTGGACAGGGGGTCCACTGAAGCTTTCTTT.

The rearrangement joins TRBV27 to TRBJ1-6; possibly TRBD1 for D (5 bases). Germline V gives CDR1 MNHEY, CDR2 SMNVEV (reference sequence). Trimming pared 4 bases from V and 7 bases from J, leaving 20 bases between. This CDR3 is 17 amino acids long. The CDR3 here is CASSSDLDSKANSPLHF. CDR3 DNA sequence: TGTGCCAGCAGTTCCGATCTCGACAGCAAGGCAAATTCACCCCTCCACTTT.

The genes are TRBV10-2 and TRBJ1-1; D is unresolved. Per the germline V gene, CDR1 is WSHSY and CDR2 is SAAADI. Trimming shortened V by 0 bases and J by 0 bases, and 5 bases separated the two germline ends. This CDR3 comprises 14 residues. CDR3 sequence reads: CASSESKVNTEAFF. CDR3 DNA sequence: TGCGCCAGCAGTGAGTCGAAGGTGAACACTGAAGCTTTCTTT.

This clonotype has more than one count but fewer than ten. The chain is built from TRBV6-5 and TRBJ2-5, with a tentative D call TRBD1 (5 bases). This CDR3 is 14 amino acids long. Germline CDR1 MNHEY, CDR2 SVGAGI. V lost 2 bases and J 5 bases, leaving 12 bases between the germline ends. In DNA form, the CDR3 reads TGTGCCAGCAGTTACCTAAGACAGTTTGAGACCCAGTACTTC. This encodes CASSYLRQFETQYF.

This clonotype has a count of ten or more. V and J are TRBV5-1 and TRBJ2-2; 11 bases are shared with TRBD2. CDR3 length equals 17 residues. Germline V gene data show CDR1 as SGHRS and CDR2 as YFSETQ. J was trimmed by 2 bases and V by 0 bases; bases with no gene match: 3. The CDR3 reads CASSLAGTSGNTGELFF. CDR3 bases: TGCGCCAGCAGCTTGGCCGGGACTAGCGGAAACACCGGGGAGCTGTTTTTT.

This clonotype showed up many times. This chain uses TRBV28 with TRBJ2-3; 7 positions match TRBD1. This CDR3 spans 14 amino acids. Trimming cost V 5 bases and J 9 bases; bases outside gene matches: 11. Germline V CDR1 and CDR2: MDHEN, SYDVKM. The CDR3 sequence: CASSAPNLRGTQYF. The CDR3 DNA sequence: TGTGCCAGCAGTGCCCCAAATCTCAGGGGGACGCAGTATTTT.

This clonotype was seen only a few times. CDR3: CAIRAAETQYF. The DNA of the CDR3 is TGTGCCATCAGGGCCGCGGAGACCCAGTACTTC. This chain links TRBV10-3 with TRBJ2-5; D is undetermined. The germline gives CDR1 ENHRY, CDR2 SYGVKD. The V end lost 6 bases, the J end lost 5 bases, and 7 bases lay between the germline ends. The CDR3 contains 11 residues.

J is TRBJ1-1 and V is TRBV7-2; no definite D call. CDR1 and CDR2 from the germline V gene are SGHTA and FQGNSA. The length of the CDR3 is 13 residues. The ends were cut back, 3 bases at V and 0 bases at J, with 5 bases in the middle. The CDR3 spells CASSFKVNTEAFF. The CDR3 DNA reads TGTGCCAGCAGCTTCAAAGTGAACACTGAAGCTTTCTTT.

The V call is TRBV6-5, the J call TRBJ1-6, with 9 positions matching TRBD1. With V trimmed by 6 bases and J by 9 bases, 9 bases remained unmatched. The CDR3 covers 15 residues. Germline CDR1 and CDR2: MNHEY and SVGAGI. The DNA of the CDR3 is TGTGCCAGCAGATCGAGGACAGGGGCTTCTTCACCCCTCCACTTT. This sequence encodes CASRSRTGASSPLHF.

This clonotype has at least ten counts. The V call is TRBV28, the J call TRBJ2-5; tentatively, D is TRBD2 (6 bases). The germline V and J ends were trimmed by 7 bases and 4 bases, with 13 bases remaining between them. This CDR3 contains 13 residues. The V gene's germline CDR1 is MDHEN and CDR2 SYDVKM. Here the CDR3 reads CASKPGGLETQYF. The CDR3 bases are TGTGCCAGCAAACCCGGGGGATTAGAGACCCAGTACTTC.

This clonotype was observed at least ten times. The chain uses TRBV11-2 and TRBJ1-1, with TRBD1 matching 9 bases. This CDR3 has 14 residues. J gave up 5 bases and V 3 bases, and 4 bases lay outside the gene matches. Per germline, CDR1 SGHAT and CDR2 FQNNGV. In nucleotides, the CDR3 is TGTGCCAGCAGCTTTCGAGGACAGGGGACTGAAGCTTTCTTT. Amino acid sequence: CASSFRGQGTEAFF.

The chain is built from TRBV21-1 and TRBJ2-2; the table gives TRBD1 as D, unverified against the DNA. TRBV21-1 is assigned pseudogene status. The CDR3 is 16 amino acids. Written as DNA, the CDR3 is TGTGCCAGCAGCAACCAGGGGGCGCGGGGCACCGGGGAGCTGTTTTTT. Translation gives CASSNQGARGTGELFF.

V is TRBV6-2 or TRBV6-3 and J is TRBJ2-1; D is possibly TRBD1 (5 bases). CDR3 length equals 13 residues. Germline assignment: CDR1 MNHEY and CDR2 SVGEGT. The ends were cut back, 6 bases at V and 4 bases at J, with 10 bases in the middle. The DNA for the CDR3 is TGTGCCAGCAGGCCTCAGGGTTACAATGAGCAGTTCTTC. It translates to CASRPQGYNEQFF.

V usage is TRBV6-2 or TRBV6-3 and J usage is TRBJ2-6; 7 nucleotides agree with TRBD1. The germline V gene has CDR1 MNHEY and CDR2 SVGEGT. The CDR3 is made up of 18 amino acids. V trimming: 5 bases; J trimming: 0 bases; junction bases outside the gene matches: 10. The CDR3 DNA reads as TGTGCCAGCAGTGACCTCCCCGGGACAGACTCTGGGGCCAACGTCCTGACTTTC. Its protein is CASSDLPGTDSGANVLTF.

Many counts were recorded for this clonotype. The chain combines TRBV7-2 with TRBJ2-3; D perhaps matches TRBD2 (6 bases). V was pared by 5 bases and J by 1 base, with 16 bases between. The length of the CDR3 is 16 residues. From germline, CDR1 is SGHTA and CDR2 FQGNSA. The DNA of the CDR3 is TGTGCCAGCAGCGCCAGGGTCGGCGGGGGCACAGATACGCAGTATTTT. This encodes CASSARVGGGTDTQYF.

There are a few counts of this clonotype. The chain uses TRBV5-5 and TRBJ2-5, with 10 bases lining up with TRBD2. The junction had 7 bases not matched to a gene; V was cut back by 4 bases and J by 4 bases. The CDR3 runs to 15 residues. From germline, CDR1 is SGHKS and CDR2 YYEKEE (reference sequence). The CDR3, as DNA: TGTGCCAGCAGCCAAGCTAGCGGGGGTAGAGAGACCCAGTACTTC. Encoded protein: CASSQASGGRETQYF.

This clonotype was observed at least ten times. This sequence joins TRBV10-3 and TRBJ2-2, with TRBD1 matching over 10 bases. CDR3 length: 15 amino acids. Germline V CDR1 and CDR2: ENHRY, SYGVKD. With 8 bases clipped from V and 5 bases from J, the junction kept 8 bases outside the gene matches. CDR3 residues: CAIPRTGGYTGELFF. CDR3 in DNA: TGTGCCATCCCTAGGACAGGGGGTTATACCGGGGAGCTGTTTTTT.

The table lists this clonotype with a few counts. V usage is TRBV21-1 and J usage is TRBJ2-1; the D call in the table, TRBD1, was not verified against the DNA. TRBV21-1 is noted as a pseudogene. The CDR3 totals 12 residues. The CDR3 sequence is CASSKVGGPQFF. The DNA for the CDR3 is TGTGCCAGCAGCAAAGTTGGGGGCCCGCAGTTCTTC.